This entry lists 30 T cell receptor beta chains sequenced from one sample in a study of cytomegalovirus exposure and HLA in healthy donors. Primers included in the PCR were 60 Vbeta and 13 Jbeta primers. Generated by immunoSEQ multiplex PCR, the TCRdb table keeps only in-frame clones and is missing some. The sample has 100,000 to 150,000 clones. Source material: PBMCs. The receptor set was obtained from a man aged 18 to 30 in good health and CMV-seronegative.

The gene calls are TRBV13 and TRBJ1-6, with TRBD1 matching over 8 bases. The germline CDR1 and CDR2 sequences are PRHDT and FYEKMQ (reference sequence). The ends lost 5 bases at V and 7 bases at J; junction bases unmatched: 10. The CDR3 runs 16 residues. The chain's CDR3 is CASSPKGQGFNSPLHF. CDR3 DNA sequence: TGTGCCAGCAGCCCGAAAGGACAGGGATTCAATTCACCCCTCCACTTT.

The rearrangement links TRBV11-2 to TRBJ2-7; TRBD1 agrees at 7 bases. This CDR3 is 14 amino acids long. The J segment lost 4 bases and the V segment lost 1 base, leaving 4 bases of the junction unmatched. Germline assignment: CDR1 SGHAT and CDR2 FQNNGV. The CDR3 nucleotides are TGTGCCAGCAGCTTAGCTCAGGGGGATTACGAGCAGTACTTC. Residues: CASSLAQGDYEQYF.

V gene TRBV14 combines with J gene TRBJ2-5; 7 positions agree with TRBD2. Unmatched junction bases numbered 6, after V lost 4 bases and J lost 4 bases. The CDR3 spans 14 residues. Per germline, CDR1 SGHDN and CDR2 FVKESK. CDR3: CASSLRLASETQYF. CDR3 coding DNA: TGTGCCAGCAGCCTTCGACTAGCTTCAGAGACCCAGTACTTC.

The chain employs TRBV5-4 and TRBJ2-7, with 9 bases matching TRBD2. CDR1 SGHNT and CDR2 YYREEE come from the germline V gene (reference sequence). Losses at the gene ends were 7 bases for V and 5 bases for J; bases not matched to a gene: 13. There are 15 residues in the CDR3. The CDR3 sequence is CASGLGIAGANEQYF. The CDR3 nucleotides are TGTGCCAGCGGGCTGGGCATAGCGGGAGCGAACGAGCAGTACTTC.

V is TRBV6-5 and J is TRBJ1-2; no definite D call. The CDR3 is 14 residues long. Between the trimmed V and J ends, which lost 6 bases and 7 bases, there was a span of 18 bases. Germline CDR1 and CDR2: MNHEY and SVGAGI. CDR3 in DNA: TGTGCCAGCAGCTACAGCGAGGGCGCGGGTGGCTACACCTTC. It is translated as CASSYSEGAGGYTF.

The chain links TRBV19 to TRBJ1-1; TRBD1 matches 7 bases. Per the germline V gene, CDR1 is LNHDA and CDR2 is SQIVND (reference sequence). The ends lost 5 bases at V and 4 bases at J; junction bases unmatched: 4. The CDR3 loop spans 13 amino acids. The chain's CDR3 is CASSYRGFTEAFF. The CDR3 region has the DNA TGTGCCAGTAGTTACAGGGGCTTCACTGAAGCTTTCTTT. Supplemented by reference TRBV19 and TRBJ1-1, the full variable domain reads DGGITQSPKYLFRKEGQNVTLSCEQNLNHDAMYWYRQDPGQGLRLIYYSQIVNDFQKGDIAEGYSVSREKKESFPLTVTSAQKNPTAFYLCASSYRGFTEAFFGQGTRLTVV.

The chain uses TRBV10-3 and TRBJ2-7; 8 bases fit TRBD2. J gave up 0 bases and V 10 bases, and 5 bases lay outside the gene matches. The CDR3 has 13 residues. Looked up from germline, CDR1 is ENHRY and CDR2 is SYGVKD. The CDR3 protein is CATTGGSSYEQYF. The DNA of the CDR3 is TGTGCCACCACGGGGGGGTCCTCCTACGAGCAGTACTTC.

This chain uses TRBV28 with TRBJ2-7, with 8 bases that match TRBD1. Unmatched junction bases numbered 6, after V lost 5 bases and J lost 3 bases. The CDR3 is made up of 14 amino acids. The germline V gene has CDR1 MDHEN and CDR2 SYDVKM. The CDR3, as DNA: TGTGCCAGCAGTCTTATGACAGGGGTCTACGAGCAGTACTTC. Translating gives CASSLMTGVYEQYF.

The V gene is TRBV27, the J gene TRBJ2-7; TRBD2 is a possible D gene (6 bases). V lost 3 bases and J lost 6, with 12 bases in between. CDR3 size: 13 residues. Germline V lookup: CDR1 MNHEY, CDR2 SMNVEV (reference sequence). The chain's CDR3 is CASSFSGTSEQYF. DNA for the CDR3: TGTGCCAGCAGTTTTTCAGGGACTTCCGAGCAGTACTTC.

V and J are TRBV19 and TRBJ1-2; 8 positions match TRBD1. Germline CDR1 is LNHDA and CDR2 is SQIVND (reference sequence). V lost 4 bases, J lost 0 bases, and 13 bases stayed unmatched. The CDR3 extends over 18 amino acids. The CDR3 DNA reads TGTGCCAGTAGTACAAGAGGGACAGGTTGGATAGCTAACTATGGCTACACCTTC. Translation: CASSTRGTGWIANYGYTF.

V usage is TRBV5-5 and J usage is TRBJ2-7; D gene unclear. V was cut by 0 bases and J by 6 bases, with 13 bases left in between. This CDR3 has 14 amino acids. Germline V gene sequence: CDR1 SGHKS, CDR2 YYEKEE (reference sequence). The CDR3 loop is CASSLASADGEQYF. The CDR3 nucleotides are TGTGCCAGCAGCTTGGCCAGCGCTGACGGCGAGCAGTACTTC.

As concerns this clone: The germline gene is not matched at one end of the junction; a read error may be the cause. The rearrangement joins TRBV6-5 to TRBJ1-1, with 7 bases that match TRBD1. Germline V gives CDR1 MNHEY, CDR2 SVGAGI. The CDR3 is 14 residues long. CDR3 in amino acids: CASNYDRANTEAFF. The CDR3 DNA is TGTGCCAGCAATTACGACAGGGCGAACACTGAAGCTTTCTTT.

The V and J genes are TRBV4-1 and TRBJ1-6; 7 nucleotides line up with TRBD1. The CDR3 is made up of 17 amino acids. The V gene's germline CDR1 is MGHRA and CDR2 YSYEKL. The V and J ends lost 2 bases and 6 bases, in that order; junction bases with no gene match: 10. Here the CDR3 DNA reads TGCGCCAGCAGCCAATTGGCAAGGGACAGCCTTAATTCACCCCTCCACTTT. This sequence encodes CASSQLARDSLNSPLHF.

The chain employs TRBV5-4 and TRBJ1-1; D gene uncertain. Per germline, CDR1 SGHNT and CDR2 YYREEE (reference sequence). Trimming shortened V by 1 base and J by 4 bases, and 11 bases separated the two germline ends. The CDR3 totals 14 residues. Written as DNA, the CDR3 is TGTGCCAGCAGCTTGTGGAGTTCGGGCACTGAAGCTTTCTTT. Residues: CASSLWSSGTEAFF.

The gene calls are TRBV15 and TRBJ1-2, with D possibly matching TRBD1 (6 bases). The CDR3 covers 14 residues. Trimming pared 4 bases from V and 8 bases from J, leaving 17 bases between. CDR1 and CDR2 (germline): LNHNV, YYDKDF (reference sequence). In DNA, the CDR3 is TGTGCCACCAGCAAAAGACAGGAGGTTGCAGGCTACACCTTC. Protein sequence: CATSKRQEVAGYTF.

The chain uses TRBV19 and TRBJ2-1, with TRBD1 identical over 9 bases. After removal of 5 bases from V and 0 bases from J, the junction contained 11 bases not matched to a gene. CDR3 length equals 18 residues. Germline V lookup: CDR1 LNHDA, CDR2 SQIVND (reference sequence). The CDR3 region has the DNA TGTGCCAGTAGTCTCGGGACAGGGCACGTTTCCTCCTACAATGAGCAGTTCTTC. Its protein product is CASSLGTGHVSSYNEQFF.

The rearrangement joins TRBV19 to TRBJ2-3; 12 nucleotides agree with TRBD2. V shed 3 bases and J 2 bases; nucleotides not matched to a gene: 3. Germline CDR1 is LNHDA and CDR2 is SQIVND (reference sequence). CDR3 length equals 16 residues. This chain's CDR3 is CASSIRLAGATDTQYF. The CDR3 coding sequence is TGTGCCAGTAGTATTCGACTAGCGGGGGCCACAGATACGCAGTATTTT.

The chain uses TRBV6-5 and TRBJ2-7; 7 nucleotides align to TRBD1. Trimming removed 6 bases from V and 3 bases from J; junction bases left unmatched: 8. CDR1 is MNHEY and CDR2 is SVGAGI in the germline V gene. The CDR3 length is 14 residues. The CDR3 DNA is TGTGCCAGCAGGACCGGGACAGAGATCTACGAGCAGTACTTC. Protein sequence: CASRTGTEIYEQYF.

The chain uses TRBV25-1 and TRBJ1-1, with TRBD1 matching 11 bases. Germline values: CDR1 MGHDK, CDR2 SYGVNS. This CDR3 is built from 16 residues. The J segment lost 4 bases and the V segment lost 6 bases, leaving 10 bases of the junction unmatched. The CDR3 bases are TGTGCCAGCAGCGCGACATTGGGGACAGGGGGCACTGAAGCTTTCTTT. Translation: CASSATLGTGGTEAFF. Filled out from reference TRBV25-1 and TRBJ1-1, the complete variable domain reads EADIYQTPRYLVIGTGKKITLECSQTMGHDKMYWYQQDPGMELHLIHYSYGVNSTEKGDLSSESTVSRIRTEHFPLTLESARPSHTSQYLCASSATLGTGGTEAFFGQGTRLTVV.

V and J are TRBV2 and TRBJ1-1, with 9 bases matching TRBD1. J lost 7 bases, V lost 4 bases, and 13 bases had no gene match. The CDR3 is 16 amino acids. CDR1 is SNHLY, CDR2 FYNNEI, per germline. The CDR3 sequence is CASSVIQGQGVGEAFF. The CDR3 DNA reads as TGTGCCAGCAGTGTGATTCAGGGACAGGGAGTAGGTGAAGCTTTCTTT.

CDR3 amino acids: CASSRYEGAAKNIQYF. The CDR3 region has the DNA TGTGCCAGCAGCCGATATGAGGGAGCAGCCAAAAACATTCAGTACTTC. This chain connects TRBV7-9 to TRBJ2-4; D is perhaps TRBD2 (5 bases). Looked up from germline, CDR1 is SEHNR and CDR2 is FQNEAQ (reference sequence). V was shortened by 5 bases and J by 0 bases, with 14 bases between the two germline ends. This CDR3 region has 16 residues.

As regards this clone: One end of the junction fails to match germline, which may point to a read error. The chain recombines TRBV30 with TRBJ2-1; TRBD2 matches at 7 bases. The germline V gene has CDR1 GTSNPN and CDR2 SVGIG (reference sequence). The CDR3 is 13 amino acids. Here the CDR3 DNA reads TGTGCCTTCAGCGGGAACTCCGACAATGAGCAGTTCTTC. Translated, it gives CAFSGNSDNEQFF.

The rearrangement joins TRBV9 to TRBJ2-7; the D gene is possibly TRBD1 (6 bases). This CDR3 comprises 16 residues. Trimming left V 4 bases short and J 0 bases short, with 17 bases between. Germline V CDR1 and CDR2: SGDLS, YYNGEE. The DNA of the CDR3 is TGTGCCAGCAGCTTACAGAGACAGGCAAACTCCTACGAGCAGTACTTC. Protein product: CASSLQRQANSYEQYF.

The chain links TRBV6-1 to TRBJ2-7; 9 nucleotides agree with TRBD2. J was trimmed by 6 bases and V by 6 bases; bases with no gene match: 9. Germline V CDR1 and CDR2: MNHNS, SASEGT. This CDR3 is built from 14 residues. Here the CDR3 reads CASSPGLALGEQYF. CDR3 bases: TGTGCCAGCAGCCCGGGACTAGCTTTAGGCGAGCAGTACTTC.

V is TRBV9 and J is TRBJ1-3; no firm D call. The V gene lost 3 bases and the J gene lost 0 bases, with 7 bases spanning the gap. Germline assignment: CDR1 SGDLS and CDR2 YYNGEE. The CDR3 extends over 14 amino acids. CDR3: CASSDLSSGNTIYF. CDR3 bases: TGTGCCAGCAGCGATTTGAGCTCTGGAAACACCATATATTTT.

The genes are TRBV5-1 and TRBJ2-5; perhaps TRBD1 as D (5 bases). This CDR3 is built from 15 residues. CDR1 and CDR2 from the germline V gene are SGHRS and YFSETQ. V was cut by 2 bases and J by 0 bases, with 11 bases left in between. Here the CDR3 DNA reads TGCGCCAGCAGCTTAAGGGGCCACCACCAAGAGACCCAGTACTTC. Protein product: CASSLRGHHQETQYF. Complete variable domain (other parts from reference TRBV5-1 and TRBJ2-5): KAGVTQTPRYLIKTRGQQVTLSCSPISGHRSVSWYQQTPGQGLQFLFEYFSETQRNKGNFPGRFSGRQFSNSRSEMNVSTLELGDSALYLCASSLRGHHQETQYFGPGTRLLVL.

The gene calls are TRBV30 and TRBJ2-3, with D unresolved. CDR1 and CDR2 (germline): GTSNPN, SVGIG (reference sequence). The CDR3 spans 14 residues. Trimming removed 5 bases from V and 4 bases from J, with 16 bases in between. CDR3 loop: CAWDAGTSSDTQYF. CDR3 in DNA: TGTGCCTGGGACGCAGGAACCTCCTCAGATACGCAGTATTTT.

The V gene is TRBV28, the J gene TRBJ2-7; D uncertain. Germline CDR1 reads MDHEN; CDR2 reads SYDVKM. V lost 6 bases and J lost 3, with 6 bases in between. This CDR3 comprises 11 residues. The CDR3: CASSRYYEQYF. In DNA form, the CDR3 reads TGTGCCAGCAGCCGGTACTACGAGCAGTACTTC.

The chain uses TRBV6-1 and TRBJ1-4; D uncertain. Trimming removed 4 bases at V and 4 bases at J, with 7 bases between. Germline CDR1 reads MNHNS; CDR2 reads SASEGT. The CDR3 covers 13 residues. The CDR3 loop is CASSVAINEKLFF. The CDR3 DNA follows: TGTGCCAGCAGTGTTGCGATTAATGAAAAACTGTTTTTT.

This sequence joins TRBV11-2 and TRBJ2-7, with D maybe TRBD1 (6 bases). The CDR3 runs to 15 residues. In germline, CDR1 is SGHAT, CDR2 FQNNGV. Trimming removed 5 bases from V and 3 bases from J, with 17 bases in between. The CDR3, as DNA: TGTGCCAGCAGCCCTAGGGGGAACAGTTACTACGAGCAGTACTTC. Translating gives CASSPRGNSYYEQYF.